This T cell receptor beta chain was found in a study of blood T cell repertoires in COVID-19. Background on the study: From the United States, Italy and Spain came samples of acute and convalescent COVID-19. Nucleic acid was either cDNA or gDNA, and it came from T cells, B-cell-depleted T cells, or PBMCs.

Some clones are missing from TCRdb's copy, which holds only in-frame ones; the method was immunoSEQ multiplex PCR. The table records fewer than 250,000 clones, roughly 80% of them present only once. This TCR was recovered from a woman in her seventies with acute or convalescent COVID-19. Sequencing was carried out using peripheral blood.

CDR3 bases: TGTGCCAGCACCCCGTCCGGGGGCGCGTGGGGGGGCTATGGCTACACCTTC. Translating gives CASTPSGGAWGGYGYTF. The gene calls are TRBV27 and TRBJ1-2, with D perhaps matching TRBD1 (6 bases). V lost 7 bases, J lost 4 bases, and 25 bases lay in between. Germline V lookup: CDR1 MNHEY, CDR2 SMNVEV (reference sequence). This CDR3 spans 17 amino acids.